The clone carrying this T cell receptor (beta chain) was seen a handful of times. Its specificity is not known. The sample is drawn from a study of T cells after yellow fever vaccination. Study background: Low-cell-number fractions underwent preparation using SMART-Seq v4 Ultra Low Input. Findings of the study overall: Most primary-vaccination clones recurred post-booster (roughly 96% CD4, more than 85% CD8). Few clonotypes appeared in both CD4 and CD8 compartments. By day 5 rather than day 15, the secondary response had peaked, though it was weaker.

TCRdb ran MiXCR on the 5' RACE reads and lists one entry per CDR3 protein. The table includes about 300,000 distinct CDR3 sequences, about 10% detected once. This CDR3 comprises 15 residues. V was pared by 3 bases and J by 3 bases, with 15 bases between. The germline V gene encodes CDR1 SGDLS and CDR2 YYNGEE. The chain employs TRBV9 and TRBJ1-2, with a possible D match to TRBD1 (5 bases). This receptor was identified in a man aged 18 to 29 who received the YFV17D yellow fever vaccine. The input for sequencing was CD4+ T cells sorted from PBMCs, taken 5 days after the yellow fever booster vaccination. CDR3 sequence reads: CASSARPTGHYGYTF. CDR3 sequence (DNA): TGTGCCAGCAGCGCCCGCCCGACGGGACACTATGGCTACACCTTC.